Following are 11 T cell receptor beta chains from one sample sequenced in a study of T-cell memory formation after mild COVID-19. TCRdb re-called the 5' RACE reads through MiXCR, storing one row per CDR3 protein. The repertoire consists of around 140,000 distinct CDR3 sequences, with 5.5% to 7% occurring once and the leading ten covering 2% to 2.5%. The sequencing input was PBMCs or a T cell subset sorted from them (not recorded which). The receptors originated from an adult woman who had mild COVID-19 (a few samples of this study predate the infection). Cell type and time point are not known.

This clonotype was observed at least ten times. V is TRBV7-8 and J is TRBJ2-1; 8 bases are shared with TRBD1. This CDR3 comprises 17 residues. Germline values: CDR1 SGHVS, CDR2 FQNEAQ. J lost 7 bases, V lost 5 bases, and 16 bases had no gene match. In DNA, the CDR3 is TGTGCCAGCAGCGCGAACCCCGGGACAGGCTTGAAGAATGAGCAGTTCTTC. Translated: CASSANPGTGLKNEQFF.

V gene TRBV19 combines with J gene TRBJ1-5; D is perhaps TRBD1 (5 bases). The CDR3 is made up of 15 amino acids. The ends were cut back, 3 bases at V and 2 bases at J, with 11 bases in the middle. Germline values: CDR1 LNHDA, CDR2 SQIVND (reference sequence). CDR3 sequence (DNA): TGTGCCAGTAGTATTCGGGGGGTTGGCAATCAGCCCCAGCATTTT. This codes for CASSIRGVGNQPQHF.

This clonotype occurred a few times. The chain recombines TRBV24-1 with TRBJ2-1; a weak D match, TRBD1 (7 bases). The V gene's germline CDR1 is KGHDR and CDR2 SFDVKD. V was cut by 3 bases and J by 14 bases, with 13 bases left in between. The CDR3 has 12 amino acids. The CDR3: CATSDPGQREFF. The CDR3 DNA is TGTGCCACCAGTGATCCGGGACAGCGGGAGTTCTTC.

The genes are TRBV6-6 and TRBJ1-2, with 10 bases that match TRBD1. Germline values: CDR1 MNHNY, CDR2 SVGAGI (reference sequence). The CDR3 has 12 residues. Losses at the gene ends were 7 bases for V and 8 bases for J; bases not matched to a gene: 4. The CDR3 spells CASTGTGDGYTF. CDR3 in DNA: TGTGCCAGCACCGGGACAGGGGACGGCTACACCTTC.

This clonotype occurred many times. The chain uses TRBV7-2 and TRBJ2-3; D is undetermined. The CDR3 spans 14 residues. V was clipped by 5 bases and J by 1 base, with 10 bases between them. Germline V gene sequence: CDR1 SGHTA, CDR2 FQGNSA. The CDR3 DNA sequence: TGTGCCAGCAGCCCTAATCTCGGCACAGATACGCAGTATTTT. As protein: CASSPNLGTDTQYF.

A few counts support this clonotype. The chain couples TRBV25-1 to TRBJ1-2; 7 bases match TRBD1. CDR1 is MGHDK and CDR2 is SYGVNS in the germline V gene. CDR3 length: 15 amino acids. The V gene end was trimmed by 1 base and the J gene end by 6 bases; junction bases not matched to a gene: 8. CDR3 region: CASSESGRGLDGYTF. Here the CDR3 DNA reads TGTGCCAGCAGTGAATCGGGCAGGGGGTTGGATGGCTACACCTTC.

There are many counts of this clonotype. This chain connects TRBV5-8 to TRBJ2-3, with a weak D call TRBD2 (6 bases). The CDR3 has 16 residues. V was clipped by 6 bases and J by 2 bases, with 19 bases between them. The germline CDR1 and CDR2 sequences are SGHTS and YDEGEE. CDR3 nucleotide sequence: TGTGCCAGCAACCTTAGAACGGGGGTATACACAGATACGCAGTATTTT. Protein sequence: CASNLRTGVYTDTQYF.

This clonotype was detected ten times or more. The chain joins TRBV20-1 to TRBJ2-1, with D unresolved. Germline V gene data show CDR1 as DFQATT and CDR2 as SNEGSKA (reference sequence). This CDR3 is built from 17 residues. Deletions cut 0 bases from V and 0 bases from J, with 15 bases between. CDR3 DNA sequence: TGCAGTGCTAGAGATCCAAAACGGGCGAGCTCCTACAATGAGCAGTTCTTC. Amino acids: CSARDPKRASSYNEQFF.

This clonotype was found many times. The chain links TRBV4-1 to TRBJ2-3, with D possibly TRBD2 on 6 matching bases. Germline V lookup: CDR1 MGHRA, CDR2 YSYEKL. This CDR3 is built from 15 residues. Trimming left V 4 bases short and J 2 bases short, with 13 bases between. The CDR3: CASSPGTLHTDTQYF. The CDR3 nucleotides are TGCGCCAGCAGCCCGGGGACTCTTCACACAGATACGCAGTATTTT.

V gene TRBV4-1 combines with J gene TRBJ1-1; D unclear. From germline, CDR1 is MGHRA and CDR2 YSYEKL. This CDR3 region has 15 residues. V was clipped by 0 bases and J by 0 bases, with 8 bases between them. CDR3 in DNA: TGCGCCAGCAGCCAAGAGGGCAGCCTGAACACTGAAGCTTTCTTT. It yields the protein CASSQEGSLNTEAFF.

This clonotype was detected ten times or more. This chain joins TRBV30 and TRBJ2-1, with D uncertain. Germline V gene lookup returns CDR1 GTSNPN and CDR2 SVGIG (reference sequence). The V gene lost 3 bases and the J gene lost 8 bases, with 14 bases spanning the gap. The CDR3 runs 13 residues. The CDR3 here is CAWRRASFDEQFF. The CDR3 DNA is TGTGCCTGGAGAAGGGCTAGTTTTGATGAGCAGTTCTTC.